One sample yielded the 15 T cell receptor beta chains listed below, sequenced in a study of T cells after yellow fever vaccination (dated by TCRdb to about 2019). Library prep was done by 5' RACE. TCRdb records Illumina HiSeq 2500 as the sequencer. In TCRdb, the public reads were trimmed at Q25 with fastp and aligned with MiXCR, with productive beta chains retained. Every entry covers one CDR3 protein and lists the most common genes and DNA from its rows. The sample yields some 390,000 distinct CDR3 sequences; 6.2% were counted once. In total, the top ten clones hold over 12% of the sample. This specimen's treatment or condition label, interpreted: live attenuated yellow fever vaccine strain. The input for sequencing was PBMCs, taken 5 days after the yellow fever booster vaccination. The receptors were gathered from a man aged 25 to 40 who received the YFV17D yellow fever vaccine.

Ten or more counts support this clonotype. The rearrangement uses TRBV28 and TRBJ2-5; D is uncertain. Trimming shortened V by 4 bases and J by 5 bases, and 17 bases separated the two germline ends. The CDR3 totals 15 residues. Germline V gene lookup returns CDR1 MDHEN and CDR2 SYDVKM. The CDR3 reads CASSSPKRKSETQYF. The CDR3 region has the DNA TGTGCCAGCAGTTCCCCAAAACGGAAATCGGAGACCCAGTACTTC.

In its sample, this clonotype was seen a few times. This chain joins TRBV14 and TRBJ2-5; D is uncertain. Germline V gives CDR1 SGHDN, CDR2 FVKESK. CDR3 length: 14 amino acids. V was clipped by 1 base and J by 4 bases, with 10 bases between them. CDR3 sequence (DNA): TGTGCCAGCAGCCAAGGTTCCAGCCGAGAGACCCAGTACTTC. This encodes CASSQGSSRETQYF. Filled out from reference TRBV14 and TRBJ2-5, the complete variable domain reads EAGVTQFPSHSVIEKGQTVTLRCDPISGHDNLYWYRRVMGKEIKFLLHFVKESKQDESGMPNNRFLAERTGGTYSTLKVQPAELEDSGVYFCASSQGSSRETQYFGPGTRLLVL.

There are a few counts of this clonotype. This chain connects TRBV6-5 to TRBJ2-3; no clear D gene. Germline V gene sequence: CDR1 MNHEY, CDR2 SVGAGI. The CDR3 runs to 14 residues. The V gene lost 4 bases and the J gene lost 6 bases, with 14 bases spanning the gap. In DNA, the CDR3 is TGTGCCAGCAGTTCCATGAGTGATTTGGATACGCAGTATTTT. It encodes CASSSMSDLDTQYF.

This clonotype has more than one count but fewer than ten. This chain links TRBV3-1 with TRBJ1-1; D is undetermined. V was shortened by 4 bases and J by 3 bases, with 12 bases between the two germline ends. CDR1 is LGHDT, CDR2 YNNKEL, per germline (reference sequence). The length of the CDR3 is 14 residues. The CDR3 region is CASSRGVRDTEAFF. CDR3 nucleotides: TGTGCCAGCAGCCGCGGGGTGAGGGACACTGAAGCTTTCTTT.

V gene TRBV5-1 combines with J gene TRBJ2-1; D might be TRBD2 (6 bases). Germline CDR1 is SGHRS and CDR2 is YFSETQ. Trimming left V 4 bases short and J 6 bases short, with 29 bases between. The CDR3 contains 19 residues. CDR3 in DNA: TGCGCCAGCAGCCCCCAGGCTGCAACCCTAGCGCCCTTCGGCAATGAGCAGTTCTTC. Translating gives CASSPQAATLAPFGNEQFF.

The genes are TRBV6-6 and TRBJ2-3; weak D call: TRBD2 (5 bases). V lost 6 bases, J lost 4 bases, and 11 bases lay in between. The CDR3 contains 13 residues. Looked up from germline, CDR1 is MNHNY and CDR2 is SVGAGI (reference sequence). CDR3 amino acids: CASSHTRADTQYF. CDR3 in DNA: TGTGCCAGCAGCCACACTAGAGCAGATACGCAGTATTTT.

A few counts support this clonotype. This chain connects TRBV6-2 or TRBV6-3 to TRBJ2-3; tentative D call: TRBD2 (5 bases). Deletions cut 11 bases from V and 8 bases from J, with 14 bases between. This CDR3 spans 11 amino acids. Germline-derived CDR1 and CDR2 are MNHEY and SVGEGT. CDR3 sequence: CASRLGVTQYF. The CDR3 DNA reads as TGTGCCTCACGACTCGGGGTTACGCAGTATTTT.

Ten or more counts support this clonotype. The rearrangement uses TRBV20-1 and TRBJ2-7; no clear D gene. The length of the CDR3 is 11 residues. The V end was cut by 3 bases, the J end by 8 bases, with 11 bases between. CDR1 and CDR2 from the germline V gene are DFQATT and SNEGSKA (reference sequence). The CDR3 DNA reads as TGCAGTGCTAGCATTCTAGATAAGCAGTACTTC. Its protein product is CSASILDKQYF.

Comments on this clonotype: Just one base apart from a much larger clone, this may be a read error. The chain has TRBV28 and TRBJ2-3; D is unresolved. Per germline, CDR1 MDHEN and CDR2 SYDVKM. The CDR3 covers 12 residues. Deletions cut 6 bases from V and 3 bases from J, with 7 bases between. The CDR3 is CASSQTTDTQYF. DNA of the CDR3: TGTGCCAGCAGCCAAACTACAGATACGCAGTATTTT.

The CDR3 DNA sequence: TGTGCCAGCACCACCGGAAACCACGAGCAGTACTTC. Protein: CASTTGNHEQYF. The chain employs TRBV12-3 or TRBV12-4 and TRBJ2-7; no definite D call. The CDR3 is 12 amino acids. The V and J ends lost 7 bases and 5 bases respectively, with 12 bases between them.

CDR3 coding DNA: TGCGCCAGCAGCTTGGAAAGGTTATCGGAGACCCAGTACTTC. The encoded protein is CASSLERLSETQYF. The J gene is TRBJ2-5, the V gene TRBV5-1; D gene ambiguous. The V and J ends lost 0 bases and 5 bases respectively, with 11 bases between them. The CDR3 covers 14 residues. Germline V gene lookup returns CDR1 SGHRS and CDR2 YFSETQ.

This clonotype was observed at least ten times. Written as DNA, the CDR3 is TGTGCCAGCAGGACAGGGGGTACCTACGAGCAGTACTTC. It is translated as CASRTGGTYEQYF. The chain has TRBV12-3 or TRBV12-4 and TRBJ2-7; 9 bases are a match to TRBD1. The CDR3 consists of 13 residues. With V trimmed by 6 bases and J by 2 bases, 2 bases remained unmatched.

The chain couples TRBV27 to TRBJ2-1; TRBD1 matches at 7 bases. After removal of 9 bases from V and 0 bases from J, the junction contained 2 bases not matched to a gene. Germline V gene sequence: CDR1 MNHEY, CDR2 SMNVEV (reference sequence). The CDR3 loop spans 13 amino acids. CDR3 DNA: TGTGCCAGTTGGGACAGCTCCTACAATGAGCAGTTCTTC. This sequence encodes CASWDSSYNEQFF.

The rearrangement joins TRBV30 to TRBJ2-2; D unclear. Germline V gives CDR1 GTSNPN, CDR2 SVGIG (reference sequence). This CDR3 is 11 amino acids long. V lost 0 bases to trimming and J lost 7 bases, with 3 bases between them. The CDR3 DNA sequence: TGTGCCTGGAGTGTGCGCGGGGAGCTGTTTTTT. This encodes CAWSVRGELFF.

The table lists this clonotype with a few counts. The rearrangement uses TRBV20-1 and TRBJ2-7; TRBD1 is a possible D gene (5 bases). CDR1 and CDR2 from the germline V gene are DFQATT and SNEGSKA (reference sequence). This CDR3 is built from 11 residues. V was shortened by 0 bases and J by 7 bases, with 7 bases between the two germline ends. CDR3 loop: CSARDNREQYF. The CDR3 nucleotides read TGCAGTGCTAGAGATAACAGGGAGCAGTACTTC.